These 14 T cell receptor beta chains were all obtained from the same sample, sequenced in a study of vaccination and CD4 T cells after COVID-19. Treatment described: approximately 10-day PBMC culture with coronavirus spike peptide pools or control peptides (ViraFEST assay). Their antigen targets remain unknown. At the Johns Hopkins FTIC core, DNA taken from cultured CD4+ T cells was sequenced by way of the Oncomine TCR Beta short-read assay. MiXCR, applied by TCRdb to the PCR reads, yields one record per CDR3 protein. The sample lists approximately 18,000 distinct CDR3 sequences, more than 55% occurring once. Input material: CD4+ T cells from blood, cultured in vitro. The source is a human donor who had recovered from COVID-19.

This clonotype was seen once. The V call is TRBV30, the J call TRBJ2-5; 8 positions match TRBD2. CDR1 is GTSNPN, CDR2 SVGIG, per germline (reference sequence). The CDR3 is made up of 20 amino acids. The V and J ends lost 1 base and 4 bases, in that order; junction bases with no gene match: 23. The CDR3 spells CAWSAKRRVPGLGIPETQYF. CDR3 sequence (DNA): TGTGCCTGGAGTGCAAAACGCAGGGTTCCGGGACTAGGGATTCCAGAGACCCAGTACTTC.

The chain joins TRBV20-1 to TRBJ1-1; 9 bases map to TRBD1. With V trimmed by 1 base and J by 4 bases, 4 bases remained unmatched. The CDR3 is 14 residues long. Germline lookup yields CDR1 DFQATT and CDR2 SNEGSKA (reference sequence). CDR3 bases: TGCAGTGCTAGAGGGGACAGGGTTTTCACTGAAGCTTTCTTT. Residues: CSARGDRVFTEAFF.

The V and J genes are TRBV27 and TRBJ1-6; D not certain. Germline CDR1 is MNHEY and CDR2 is SMNVEV (reference sequence). V lost 5 bases to trimming and J lost 7 bases, with 9 bases between them. The CDR3 loop spans 13 amino acids. In nucleotides, the CDR3 is TGTGCCAGCAGTGGAACGTGGAATTCACCCCTCCACTTT. Translated, it gives CASSGTWNSPLHF.

The rearrangement joins TRBV20-1 to TRBJ2-5; 14 nucleotides line up with TRBD2. CDR1 is DFQATT, CDR2 SNEGSKA, per germline (reference sequence). V trimming: 4 bases; J trimming: 4 bases; junction bases outside the gene matches: 8. The CDR3 has 16 residues. CDR3 protein: CSAKGTSGSRIETQYF. The CDR3 DNA follows: TGCAGTGCTAAAGGGACTAGCGGGAGCAGAATAGAGACCCAGTACTTC.

This clonotype showed up just a few times. V is TRBV20-1 and J is TRBJ1-6; unclear D gene. Germline V gives CDR1 DFQATT, CDR2 SNEGSKA (reference sequence). The V end was cut by 6 bases, the J end by 7 bases, with 13 bases between. This CDR3 is 13 amino acids long. CDR3 amino acids: CSARQASNSPLHF. CDR3 DNA sequence: TGCAGTGCCCGGCAGGCCTCCAATTCACCCCTCCACTTT.

V and J are TRBV21-1 and TRBJ2-7; the D call TRBD2 from the table was never checked on the DNA. TRBV21-1 is a pseudogene locus. There are 15 residues in the CDR3. The CDR3 protein is CASSRRTRLCGEQYF. DNA of the CDR3: TGTGCCAGCAGCAGAAGGACTAGACTTTGTGGGGAGCAGTACTTC.

In this sample, this clonotype turned up a few times. This chain links TRBV7-9 with TRBJ2-5; D uncertain. The germline V and J ends were trimmed by 5 bases and 1 base, with 5 bases remaining between them. The germline gives CDR1 SEHNR, CDR2 FQNEAQ (reference sequence). The CDR3 loop spans 12 amino acids. In DNA form, the CDR3 reads TGTGCCAGCAGCCCGTTCCAAGAGACCCAGTACTTC. It specifies CASSPFQETQYF. Filled out from reference TRBV7-9 and TRBJ2-5, the complete variable domain reads DTGVSQNPRHKITKRGQNVTFRCDPISEHNRLYWYRQTLGQGPEFLTYFQNEAQLEKSRLLSDRFSAERPKGSFSTLEIQRTEQGDSAMYLCASSPFQETQYFGPGTRLLVL.

The chain recombines TRBV20-1 with TRBJ1-1; the D gene is possibly TRBD1 (6 bases). The CDR3 covers 15 residues. Trimming shortened V by 2 bases and J by 4 bases, and 17 bases separated the two germline ends. Germline CDR1 reads DFQATT; CDR2 reads SNEGSKA (reference sequence). CDR3 protein: CSARPPGGQSTEAFF. The DNA for the CDR3 is TGCAGTGCTAGACCTCCGGGGGGGCAGAGCACTGAAGCTTTCTTT.

In its sample, this clonotype was seen once. V is TRBV20-1 and J is TRBJ2-7; 13 nucleotides align to TRBD2. The CDR3 is 15 residues long. V shed 7 bases and J 2 bases; nucleotides not matched to a gene: 8. The germline V gene has CDR1 DFQATT and CDR2 SNEGSKA (reference sequence). The CDR3 loop is CSVEPGTSGTYEQYF. CDR3 bases: TGCAGTGTAGAACCCGGGACTAGCGGGACCTACGAGCAGTACTTC.

The rearrangement uses TRBV19 and TRBJ1-2; D is perhaps TRBD1 (6 bases). The CDR3 length is 16 residues. The germline V gene has CDR1 LNHDA and CDR2 SQIVND (reference sequence). Trimming left V 5 bases short and J 4 bases short, with 20 bases between. The CDR3 DNA reads TGTGCCAGTAGTCCCCCCGGGGTGACAGGCCCCTATGGCTACACCTTC. It translates to CASSPPGVTGPYGYTF.

This chain connects TRBV6-5 to TRBJ2-2, with D perhaps matching TRBD1 (6 bases). Germline CDR1 MNHEY, CDR2 SVGAGI. The ends were cut back, 2 bases at V and 4 bases at J, with 8 bases in the middle. This CDR3 contains 14 residues. CDR3 bases: TGTGCCAGCAGTTACCAGGGGATCACCGGGGAGCTGTTTTTT. Translation gives CASSYQGITGELFF.

The count of this clonotype is one. DNA of the CDR3: TGTGCCAGCAGCCTCGGGGGTACAGGGAAAGAGACCCAGTACTTC. Protein product: CASSLGGTGKETQYF. V gene TRBV6-1 combines with J gene TRBJ2-5; D is tentatively TRBD1 or TRBD2 (6 bases each). Germline V CDR1 and CDR2: MNHNS, SASEGT. This CDR3 spans 15 amino acids. V was pared by 6 bases and J by 3 bases, with 17 bases between.

The chain is built from TRBV6-1 and TRBJ1-1; TRBD1 is a possible D gene (5 bases). The V end lost 2 bases, the J end lost 8 bases, and 15 bases lay between the germline ends. The CDR3 runs 14 residues. Germline CDR1 reads MNHNS; CDR2 reads SASEGT. This CDR3 is CASSESFWGGEAFF. The DNA of the CDR3 is TGTGCCAGCAGTGAATCATTTTGGGGGGGGGAAGCTTTCTTT.

The chain combines TRBV20-1 with TRBJ2-7; TRBD1 matches 7 bases. The germline V gene has CDR1 DFQATT and CDR2 SNEGSKA (reference sequence). The CDR3 sequence is 14 residues long. The J segment lost 0 bases and the V segment lost 5 bases, leaving 7 bases of the junction unmatched. As DNA, the CDR3 is TGCAGTGCTGCTTCAGGGGGAAGCTCCTACGAGCAGTACTTC. Protein sequence: CSAASGGSSYEQYF.